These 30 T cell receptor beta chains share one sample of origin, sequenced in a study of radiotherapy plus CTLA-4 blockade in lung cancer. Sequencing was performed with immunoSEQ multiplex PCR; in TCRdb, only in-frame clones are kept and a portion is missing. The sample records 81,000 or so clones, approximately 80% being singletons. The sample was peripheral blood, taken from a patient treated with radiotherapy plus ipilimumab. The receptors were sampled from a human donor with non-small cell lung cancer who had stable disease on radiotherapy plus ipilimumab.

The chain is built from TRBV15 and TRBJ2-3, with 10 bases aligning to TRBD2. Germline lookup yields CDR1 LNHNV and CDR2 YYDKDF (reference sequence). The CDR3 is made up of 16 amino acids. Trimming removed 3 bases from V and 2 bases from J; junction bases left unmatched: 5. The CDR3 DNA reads TGTGCCACCAGCAGTAGTACTAGCGGGGACACAGATACGCAGTATTTT. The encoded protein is CATSSSTSGDTDTQYF.

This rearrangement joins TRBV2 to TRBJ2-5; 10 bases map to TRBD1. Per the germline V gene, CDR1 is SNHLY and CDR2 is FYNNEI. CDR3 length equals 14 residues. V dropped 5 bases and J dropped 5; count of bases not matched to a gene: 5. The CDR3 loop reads CASSTDRGQETQYF. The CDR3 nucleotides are TGTGCCAGCAGTACTGACAGGGGGCAGGAGACCCAGTACTTC. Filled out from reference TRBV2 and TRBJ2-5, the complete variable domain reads EPEVTQTPSHQVTQMGQEVILRCVPISNHLYFYWYRQILGQKVEFLVSFYNNEISEKSEIFDDQFSVERPDGSNFTLKIRSTKLEDSAMYFCASSTDRGQETQYFGPGTRLLVL.

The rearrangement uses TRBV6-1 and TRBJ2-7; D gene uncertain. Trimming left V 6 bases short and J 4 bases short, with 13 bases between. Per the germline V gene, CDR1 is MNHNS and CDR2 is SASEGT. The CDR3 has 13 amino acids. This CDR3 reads CASSARPGYEQYF. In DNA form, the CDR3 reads TGTGCCAGCAGCGCCCGGCCCGGATACGAGCAGTACTTC.

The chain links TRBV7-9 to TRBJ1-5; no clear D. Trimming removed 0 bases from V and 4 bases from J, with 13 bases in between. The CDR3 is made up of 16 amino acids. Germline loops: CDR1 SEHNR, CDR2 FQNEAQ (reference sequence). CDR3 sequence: CASSLARGGGNQPQHF. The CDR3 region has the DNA TGTGCCAGCAGCTTAGCCCGGGGAGGAGGAAATCAGCCCCAGCATTTT.

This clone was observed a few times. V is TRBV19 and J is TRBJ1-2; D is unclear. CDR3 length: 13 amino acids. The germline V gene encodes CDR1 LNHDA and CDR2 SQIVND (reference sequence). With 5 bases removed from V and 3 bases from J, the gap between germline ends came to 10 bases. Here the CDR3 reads CASSQVADYGYTF. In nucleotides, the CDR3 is TGTGCCAGTAGTCAGGTCGCGGACTATGGCTACACCTTC. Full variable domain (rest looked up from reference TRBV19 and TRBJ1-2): DGGITQSPKYLFRKEGQNVTLSCEQNLNHDAMYWYRQDPGQGLRLIYYSQIVNDFQKGDIAEGYSVSREKKESFPLTVTSAQKNPTAFYLCASSQVADYGYTFGSGTRLTVV.

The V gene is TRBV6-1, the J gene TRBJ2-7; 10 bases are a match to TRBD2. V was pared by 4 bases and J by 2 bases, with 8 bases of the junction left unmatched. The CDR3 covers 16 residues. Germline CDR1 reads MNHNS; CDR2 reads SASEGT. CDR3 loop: CASSVGLAGDTYEQYF. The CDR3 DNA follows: TGTGCCAGCAGTGTGGGGCTAGCGGGGGACACCTACGAGCAGTACTTC.

As DNA, the CDR3 is TGTGCCAGCAGTGACTCGATAAGGGGACTAGCGGGAGAATTCTCCTACAATGAGCAGTTCTTC. It yields the protein CASSDSIRGLAGEFSYNEQFF. This chain connects TRBV6-4 to TRBJ2-1; 14 nucleotides align to TRBD2. Germline V gene lookup returns CDR1 MRHNA and CDR2 SNTAGT. The ends lost 0 bases at V and 0 bases at J; junction bases unmatched: 10. The CDR3 contains 21 residues.

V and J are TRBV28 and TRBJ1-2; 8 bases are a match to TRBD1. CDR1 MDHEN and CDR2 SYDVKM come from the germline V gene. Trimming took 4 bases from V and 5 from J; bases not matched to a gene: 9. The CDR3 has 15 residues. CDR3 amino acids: CASSSGGTGQYGYTF. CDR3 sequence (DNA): TGTGCCAGCAGTTCCGGGGGGACAGGACAATATGGCTACACCTTC.

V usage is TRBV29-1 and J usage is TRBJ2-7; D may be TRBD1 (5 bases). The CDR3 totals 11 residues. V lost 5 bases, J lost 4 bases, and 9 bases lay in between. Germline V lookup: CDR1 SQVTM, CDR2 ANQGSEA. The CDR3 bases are TGCAGCGTTACAAGACAGTACGAGCAGTACTTC. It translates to CSVTRQYEQYF.

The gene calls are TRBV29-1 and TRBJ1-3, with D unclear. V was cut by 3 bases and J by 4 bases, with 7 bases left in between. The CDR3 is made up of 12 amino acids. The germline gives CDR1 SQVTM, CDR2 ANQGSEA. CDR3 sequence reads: CSVDVGGNTIYF. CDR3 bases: TGCAGCGTTGACGTAGGGGGAAACACCATATATTTT.

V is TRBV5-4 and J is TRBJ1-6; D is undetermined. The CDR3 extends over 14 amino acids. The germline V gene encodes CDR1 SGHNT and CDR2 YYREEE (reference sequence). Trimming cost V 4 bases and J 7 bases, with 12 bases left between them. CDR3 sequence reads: CASSPGASNSPLHF. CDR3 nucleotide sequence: TGTGCCAGCAGCCCCGGCGCCTCCAATTCACCCCTCCACTTT.

In DNA form, the CDR3 reads TGTGCCAGCAGCGTAAGCGGCCGGTCCTCAGGCTACACCTTC. Protein sequence: CASSVSGRSSGYTF. The chain links TRBV9 to TRBJ1-2; D gene uncertain. The CDR3 is 14 residues long. Trimming took off 1 base at V and 8 bases at J, with 15 bases between the two ends. The germline gives CDR1 SGDLS, CDR2 YYNGEE.

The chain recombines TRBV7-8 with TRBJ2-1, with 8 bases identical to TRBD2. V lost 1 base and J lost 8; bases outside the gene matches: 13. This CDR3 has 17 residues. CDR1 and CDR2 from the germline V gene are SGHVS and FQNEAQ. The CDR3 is CASSLGLLGGRFDEQFF. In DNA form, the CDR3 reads TGTGCCAGCAGCTTAGGGTTGCTTGGCGGGAGGTTCGATGAGCAGTTCTTC. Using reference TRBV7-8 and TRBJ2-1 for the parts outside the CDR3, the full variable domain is GAGVSQSPRYKVAKRGQDVALRCDPISGHVSLFWYQQALGQGPEFLTYFQNEAQLDKSGLPSDRFFAERPEGSVSTLKIQRTQQEDSAVYLCASSLGLLGGRFDEQFFGPGTRLTVL.

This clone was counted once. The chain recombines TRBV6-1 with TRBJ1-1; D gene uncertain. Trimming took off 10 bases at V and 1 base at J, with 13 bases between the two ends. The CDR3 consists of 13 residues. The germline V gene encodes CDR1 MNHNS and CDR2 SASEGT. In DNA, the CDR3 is TGTGCCACCCGAAGCCACCCGAACACTGAAGCTTTCTTT. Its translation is CATRSHPNTEAFF.

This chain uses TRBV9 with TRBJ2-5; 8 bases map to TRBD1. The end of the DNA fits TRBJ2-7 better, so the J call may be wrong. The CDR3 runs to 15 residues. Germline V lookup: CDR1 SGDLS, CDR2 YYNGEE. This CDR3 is CASSVRQGSSYEQYF. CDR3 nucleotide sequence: TGTGCCAGCAGCGTAAGACAGGGGAGCTCCTACGAGCAGTACTTC.

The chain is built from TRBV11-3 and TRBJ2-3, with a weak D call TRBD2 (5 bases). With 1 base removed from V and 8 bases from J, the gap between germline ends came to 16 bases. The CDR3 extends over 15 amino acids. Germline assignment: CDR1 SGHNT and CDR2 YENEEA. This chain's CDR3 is CASSLGGMGFGTQYF. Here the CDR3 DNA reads TGTGCCAGCAGCTTAGGAGGGATGGGTTTTGGTACGCAGTATTTT.

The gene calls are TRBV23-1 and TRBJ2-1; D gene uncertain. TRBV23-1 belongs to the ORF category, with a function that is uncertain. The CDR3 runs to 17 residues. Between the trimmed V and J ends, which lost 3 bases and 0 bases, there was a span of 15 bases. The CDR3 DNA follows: TGCGCCAGCAGTCACCTTATCTCCTCTGGCTCCTACAATGAGCAGTTCTTC. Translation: CASSHLISSGSYNEQFF.

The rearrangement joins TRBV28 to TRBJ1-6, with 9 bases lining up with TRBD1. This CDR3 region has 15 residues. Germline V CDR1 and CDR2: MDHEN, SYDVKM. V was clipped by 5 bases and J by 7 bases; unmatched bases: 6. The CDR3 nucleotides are TGTGCCAGCAGTCAACAGGGGGCGCGAAATTCACCCCTCCACTTT. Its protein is CASSQQGARNSPLHF.

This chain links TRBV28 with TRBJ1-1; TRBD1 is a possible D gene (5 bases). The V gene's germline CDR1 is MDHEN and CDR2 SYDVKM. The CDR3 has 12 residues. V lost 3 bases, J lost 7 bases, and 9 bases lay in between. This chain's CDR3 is CASSLGVGEAFF. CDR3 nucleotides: TGTGCCAGCAGTTTGGGGGTAGGTGAAGCTTTCTTT.

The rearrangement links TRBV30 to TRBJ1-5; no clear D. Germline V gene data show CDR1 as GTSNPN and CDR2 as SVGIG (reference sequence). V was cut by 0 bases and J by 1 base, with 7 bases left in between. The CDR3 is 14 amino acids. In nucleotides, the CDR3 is TGTGCCTGGAGTGTACAAGGGAGCAATCAGCCCCAGCATTTT. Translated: CAWSVQGSNQPQHF.

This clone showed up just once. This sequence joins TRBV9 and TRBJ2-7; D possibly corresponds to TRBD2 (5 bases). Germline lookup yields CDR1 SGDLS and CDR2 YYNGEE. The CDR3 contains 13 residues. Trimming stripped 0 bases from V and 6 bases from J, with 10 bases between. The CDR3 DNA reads TGTGCCAGCAGCGTAGTGCCAGGAGGCGAGCAGTACTTC. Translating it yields CASSVVPGGEQYF. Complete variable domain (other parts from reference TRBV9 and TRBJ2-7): DSGVTQTPKHLITATGQRVTLRCSPRSGDLSVYWYQQSLDQGLQFLIQYYNGEERAKGNILERFSAQQFPDLHSELNLSSLELGDSALYFCASSVVPGGEQYFGPGTRLTVT.

The DNA of the CDR3 is TGTGCCAGCAGCGCTCGGGACAGATACAATGAGCAGTTCTTC. Translation gives CASSARDRYNEQFF. The V call is TRBV11-2, the J call TRBJ2-1; 7 nucleotides agree with TRBD1. Losses at the gene ends were 5 bases for V and 4 bases for J; bases not matched to a gene: 5. The CDR3 runs 14 residues. CDR1 is SGHAT, CDR2 FQNNGV, per germline.

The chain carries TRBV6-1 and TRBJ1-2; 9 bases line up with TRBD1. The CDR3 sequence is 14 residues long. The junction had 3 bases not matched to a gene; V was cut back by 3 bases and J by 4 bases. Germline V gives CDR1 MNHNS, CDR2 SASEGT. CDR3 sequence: CASSEGQGSYGYTF. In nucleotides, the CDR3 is TGTGCCAGCAGTGAGGGACAGGGAAGCTATGGCTACACCTTC.

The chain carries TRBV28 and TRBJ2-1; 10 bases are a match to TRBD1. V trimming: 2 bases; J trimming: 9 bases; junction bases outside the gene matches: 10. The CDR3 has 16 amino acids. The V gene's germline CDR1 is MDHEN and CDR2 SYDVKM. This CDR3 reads CASSLSLGQGVSEQFF. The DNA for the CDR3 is TGTGCCAGCAGTTTAAGCTTAGGACAGGGGGTCAGTGAGCAGTTCTTC.

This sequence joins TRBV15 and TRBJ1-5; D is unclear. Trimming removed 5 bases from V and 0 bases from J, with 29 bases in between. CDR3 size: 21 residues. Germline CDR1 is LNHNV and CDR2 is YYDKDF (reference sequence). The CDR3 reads CATSATPTRARADYSNQPQHF. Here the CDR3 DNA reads TGTGCCACCAGCGCGACTCCAACCCGGGCGAGGGCGGATTATAGCAATCAGCCCCAGCATTTT.

This CDR3 is CASQNRGPNYGYTF. The CDR3 DNA reads as TGTGCCAGCCAGAACAGGGGGCCTAACTATGGCTACACCTTC. The chain joins TRBV28 to TRBJ1-2, with 9 nucleotides matching TRBD1. The CDR3 runs 14 residues. Germline V gives CDR1 MDHEN, CDR2 SYDVKM. V trimming: 8 bases; J trimming: 0 bases; junction bases outside the gene matches: 4.

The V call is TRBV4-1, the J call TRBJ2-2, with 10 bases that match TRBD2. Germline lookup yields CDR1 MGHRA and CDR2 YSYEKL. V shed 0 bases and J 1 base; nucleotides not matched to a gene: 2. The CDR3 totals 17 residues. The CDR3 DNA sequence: TGCGCCAGCAGCCAAGACGCTAGCGGGGGGAACACCGGGGAGCTGTTTTTT. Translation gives CASSQDASGGNTGELFF.

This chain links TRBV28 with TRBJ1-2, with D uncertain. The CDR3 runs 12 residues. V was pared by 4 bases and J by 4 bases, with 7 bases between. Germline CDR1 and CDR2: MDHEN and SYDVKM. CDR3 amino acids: CASSSGIYGYTF. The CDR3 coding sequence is TGTGCCAGCAGTTCGGGTATCTATGGCTACACCTTC.

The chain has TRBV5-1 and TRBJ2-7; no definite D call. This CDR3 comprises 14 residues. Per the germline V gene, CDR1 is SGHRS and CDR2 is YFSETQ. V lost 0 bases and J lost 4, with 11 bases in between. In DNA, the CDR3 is TGCGCCAGCAGCTTGGTGGCAGGCCCTTACGAGCAGTACTTC. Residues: CASSLVAGPYEQYF.

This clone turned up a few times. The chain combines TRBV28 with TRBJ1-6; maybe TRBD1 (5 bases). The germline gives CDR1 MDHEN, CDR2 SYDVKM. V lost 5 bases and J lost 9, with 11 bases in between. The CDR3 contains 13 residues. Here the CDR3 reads CASSVRVASPLHF. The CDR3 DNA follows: TGTGCCAGCAGTGTCAGGGTTGCTTCACCCCTCCACTTT. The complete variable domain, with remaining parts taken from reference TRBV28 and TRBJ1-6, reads DVKVTQSSRYLVKRTGEKVFLECVQDMDHENMFWYRQDPGLGLRLIYFSYDVKMKEKGDIPEGYSVSREKKERFSLILESASTNQTSMYLCASSVRVASPLHFGNGTRLTVT.